These T cell receptor beta chains were read from a single sample in a study of cytomegalovirus exposure and HLA in healthy donors. Profiled with immunoSEQ multiplex PCR; TCRdb holds only in-frame clones, not every one. The table records approximately 140,000 clones, around nine tenths of them present only once. The sample consisted of PBMCs. Receptors originate from a woman aged 18-29 years in good health and CMV-seropositive. Both conserved end residues are part of each CDR3. Each record gives: V gene, J gene, CDR3 protein.

V: TRBV28
J: TRBJ1-4
CDR3: CASSTGQGNEKLFF

V: TRBV23-1
J: TRBJ2-1
CDR3: CASSLLGGVDEQFF

V: TRBV2
J: TRBJ2-4
CDR3: CASRTTSGGSRAKNIQYF

V: TRBV6-5
J: TRBJ1-2
CDR3: CASSYSGRRNYGYTF

V: TRBV4-1
J: TRBJ2-5
CDR3: CASSSGVQETQYF

V: TRBV28
J: TRBJ1-5
CDR3: CASRVGTGRQPQHF

V: TRBV30
J: TRBJ2-2
CDR3: CAWSAGTGELFF

V: TRBV7-2
J: TRBJ2-5
CDR3: CASSQDRGAEETQYF

V: TRBV4-2
J: TRBJ2-7
CDR3: CASSQESTGGPGEQYF

V: TRBV28
J: TRBJ1-2
CDR3: CASSPSENYGYTF

V: TRBV27
J: TRBJ1-5
CDR3: CASSLSPFGQDDQPQHF

V: TRBV5-6
J: TRBJ2-1
CDR3: CASSLAGVPLYNEQFF

V: TRBV28
J: TRBJ2-7
CDR3: CASSTEGFEQYF

V: TRBV27
J: TRBJ1-3
CDR3: CASSPVRTGPSSGNTIYF

V: TRBV20-1
J: TRBJ2-1
CDR3: CSARKRNEQFF

V: TRBV9
J: TRBJ2-2
CDR3: CASSARGAINTGELFF